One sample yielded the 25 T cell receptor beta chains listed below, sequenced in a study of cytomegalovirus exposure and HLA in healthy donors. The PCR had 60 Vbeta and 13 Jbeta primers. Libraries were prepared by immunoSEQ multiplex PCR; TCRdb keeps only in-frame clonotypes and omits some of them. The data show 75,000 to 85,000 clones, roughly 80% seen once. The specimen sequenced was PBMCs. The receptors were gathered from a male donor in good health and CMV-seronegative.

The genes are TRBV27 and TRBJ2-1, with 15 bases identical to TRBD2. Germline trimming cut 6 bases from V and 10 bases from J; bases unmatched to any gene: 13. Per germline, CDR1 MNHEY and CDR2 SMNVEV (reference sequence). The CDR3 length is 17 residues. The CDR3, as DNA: TGTGCCAGCAGACTAACTCCGGGACTAGCGGGAGGTAGAGAGCAGTTCTTC. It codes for CASRLTPGLAGGREQFF.

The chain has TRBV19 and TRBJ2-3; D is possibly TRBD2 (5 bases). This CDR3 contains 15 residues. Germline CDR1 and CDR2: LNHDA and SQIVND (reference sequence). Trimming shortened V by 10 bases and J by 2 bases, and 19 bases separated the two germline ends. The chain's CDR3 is CATVARVGFTDTQYF. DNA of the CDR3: TGTGCCACCGTAGCGCGAGTAGGCTTCACAGATACGCAGTATTTT. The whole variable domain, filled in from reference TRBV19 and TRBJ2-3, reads DGGITQSPKYLFRKEGQNVTLSCEQNLNHDAMYWYRQDPGQGLRLIYYSQIVNDFQKGDIAEGYSVSREKKESFPLTVTSAQKNPTAFYLCATVARVGFTDTQYFGPGTRLTVL.

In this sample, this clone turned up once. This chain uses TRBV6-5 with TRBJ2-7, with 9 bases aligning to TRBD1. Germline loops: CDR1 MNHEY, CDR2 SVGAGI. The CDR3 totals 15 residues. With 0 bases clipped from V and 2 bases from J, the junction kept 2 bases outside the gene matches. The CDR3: CASSYSGQGTYEQYF. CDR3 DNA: TGTGCCAGCAGTTACTCAGGACAGGGGACCTACGAGCAGTACTTC.

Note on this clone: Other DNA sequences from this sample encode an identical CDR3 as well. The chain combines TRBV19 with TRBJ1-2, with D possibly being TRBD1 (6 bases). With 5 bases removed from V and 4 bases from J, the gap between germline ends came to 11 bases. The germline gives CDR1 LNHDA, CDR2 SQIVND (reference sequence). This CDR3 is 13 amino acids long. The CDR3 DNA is TGTGCCAGTAGTCTCGGACAGCTCTATGGCTACACCTTC. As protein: CASSLGQLYGYTF. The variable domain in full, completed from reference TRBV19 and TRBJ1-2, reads DGGITQSPKYLFRKEGQNVTLSCEQNLNHDAMYWYRQDPGQGLRLIYYSQIVNDFQKGDIAEGYSVSREKKESFPLTVTSAQKNPTAFYLCASSLGQLYGYTFGSGTRLTVV.

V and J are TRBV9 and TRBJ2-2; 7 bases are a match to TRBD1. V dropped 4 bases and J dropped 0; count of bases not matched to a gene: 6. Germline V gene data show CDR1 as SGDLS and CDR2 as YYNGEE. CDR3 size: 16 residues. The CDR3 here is CASSPTGDANTGELFF. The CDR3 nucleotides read TGTGCCAGCAGCCCCACAGGGGATGCGAACACCGGGGAGCTGTTTTTT.

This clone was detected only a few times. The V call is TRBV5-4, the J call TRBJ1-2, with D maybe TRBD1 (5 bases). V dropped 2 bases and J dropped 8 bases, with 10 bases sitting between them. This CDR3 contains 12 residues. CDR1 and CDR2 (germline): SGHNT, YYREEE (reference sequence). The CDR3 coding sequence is TGTGCCAGCAGCTTAGGGGTGGAAGGCTACACCTTC. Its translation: CASSLGVEGYTF.

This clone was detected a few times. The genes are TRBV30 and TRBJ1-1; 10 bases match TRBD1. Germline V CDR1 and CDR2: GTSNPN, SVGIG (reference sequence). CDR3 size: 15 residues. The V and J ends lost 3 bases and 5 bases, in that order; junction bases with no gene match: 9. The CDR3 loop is CAWRGGRTGGTEAFF. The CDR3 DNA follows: TGTGCCTGGAGAGGGGGTCGGACAGGGGGGACTGAAGCTTTCTTT.

DNA of the CDR3: TGTGCCAGCAGCAAAGGGTGGCAGGGGGCTAACTATGGCTACACCTTC. It encodes CASSKGWQGANYGYTF. The chain carries TRBV21-1 and TRBJ1-2; the table's D call, TRBD1, has no DNA check behind it. TRBV21-1 is a pseudogene locus. The CDR3 covers 16 residues.

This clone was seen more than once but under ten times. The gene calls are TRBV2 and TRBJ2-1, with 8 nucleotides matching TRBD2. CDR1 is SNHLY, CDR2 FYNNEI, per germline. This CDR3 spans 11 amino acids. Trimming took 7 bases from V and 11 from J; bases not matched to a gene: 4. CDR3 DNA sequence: TGTGCCAGCAAGCGGGAGAGTAAGCAGTTCTTC. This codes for CASKRESKQFF.

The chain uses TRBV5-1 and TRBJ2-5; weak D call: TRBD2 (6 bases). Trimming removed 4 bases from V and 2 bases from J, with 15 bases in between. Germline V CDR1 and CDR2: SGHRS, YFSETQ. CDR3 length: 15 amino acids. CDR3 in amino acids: CASSLEGRGQETQYF. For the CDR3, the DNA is TGCGCCAGCAGCCTGGAAGGTCGGGGGCAAGAGACCCAGTACTTC.

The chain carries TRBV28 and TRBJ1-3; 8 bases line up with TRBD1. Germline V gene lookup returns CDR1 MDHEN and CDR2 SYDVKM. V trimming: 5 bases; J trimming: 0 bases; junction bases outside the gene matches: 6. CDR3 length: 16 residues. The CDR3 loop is CASSLGQGFSGNTIYF. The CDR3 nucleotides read TGTGCCAGCAGTCTCGGACAGGGATTCTCTGGAAACACCATATATTTT. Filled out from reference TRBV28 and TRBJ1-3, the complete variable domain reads DVKVTQSSRYLVKRTGEKVFLECVQDMDHENMFWYRQDPGLGLRLIYFSYDVKMKEKGDIPEGYSVSREKKERFSLILESASTNQTSMYLCASSLGQGFSGNTIYFGEGSWLTVV.

CDR3 region: CASRDREHTGELFF. DNA for the CDR3: TGTGCCAGCAGGGACAGGGAACACACCGGGGAGCTGTTTTTT. The chain recombines TRBV9 with TRBJ2-2, with TRBD1 matching 8 bases. From germline, CDR1 is SGDLS and CDR2 YYNGEE. The V segment lost 5 bases and the J segment 3 bases; nucleotides outside the gene matches: 3. The CDR3 length is 14 residues.

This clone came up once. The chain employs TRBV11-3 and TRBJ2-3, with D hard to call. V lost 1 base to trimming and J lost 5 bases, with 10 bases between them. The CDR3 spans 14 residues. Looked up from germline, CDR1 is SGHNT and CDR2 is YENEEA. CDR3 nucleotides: TGTGCCAGCAGCTTAGGGCGCGAGGTAGATACGCAGTATTTT. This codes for CASSLGREVDTQYF.

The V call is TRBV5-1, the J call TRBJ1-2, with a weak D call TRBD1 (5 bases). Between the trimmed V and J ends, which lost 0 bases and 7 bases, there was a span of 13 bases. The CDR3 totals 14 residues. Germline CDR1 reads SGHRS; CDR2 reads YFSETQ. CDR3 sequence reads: CASSLEGVVCGYTF. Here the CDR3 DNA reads TGCGCCAGCAGCTTGGAAGGGGTTGTGTGTGGCTACACCTTC. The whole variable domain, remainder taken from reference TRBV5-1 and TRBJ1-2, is KAGVTQTPRYLIKTRGQQVTLSCSPISGHRSVSWYQQTPGQGLQFLFEYFSETQRNKGNFPGRFSGRQFSNSRSEMNVSTLELGDSALYLCASSLEGVVCGYTFGSGTRLTVV.

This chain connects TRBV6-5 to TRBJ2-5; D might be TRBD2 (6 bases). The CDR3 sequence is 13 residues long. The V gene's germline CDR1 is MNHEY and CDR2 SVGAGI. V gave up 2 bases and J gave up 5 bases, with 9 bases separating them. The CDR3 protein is CASSYLGGETQYF. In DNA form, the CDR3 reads TGTGCCAGCAGTTACCTTGGGGGGGAGACCCAGTACTTC.

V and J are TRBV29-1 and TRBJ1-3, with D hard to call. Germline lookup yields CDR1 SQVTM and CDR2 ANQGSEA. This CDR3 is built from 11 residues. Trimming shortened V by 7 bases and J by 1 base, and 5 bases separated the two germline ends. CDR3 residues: CSAGSGNTIYF. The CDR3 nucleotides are TGCAGCGCGGGATCTGGAAACACCATATATTTT.

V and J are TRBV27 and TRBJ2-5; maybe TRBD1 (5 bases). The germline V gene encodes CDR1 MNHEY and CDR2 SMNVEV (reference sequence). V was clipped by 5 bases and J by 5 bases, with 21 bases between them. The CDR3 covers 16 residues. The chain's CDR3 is CASSQETSDRGETQYF. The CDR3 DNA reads TGTGCCAGCAGTCAAGAGACCTCCGATAGGGGCGAGACCCAGTACTTC.

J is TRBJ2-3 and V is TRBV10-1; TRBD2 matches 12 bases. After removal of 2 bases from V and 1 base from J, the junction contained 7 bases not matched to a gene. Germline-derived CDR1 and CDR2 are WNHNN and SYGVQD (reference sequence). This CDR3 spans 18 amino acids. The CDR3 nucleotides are TGCGCCAGCAGTGAGCAGACTAGCGGGGGACGAGGCACAGATACGCAGTATTTT. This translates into CASSEQTSGGRGTDTQYF.

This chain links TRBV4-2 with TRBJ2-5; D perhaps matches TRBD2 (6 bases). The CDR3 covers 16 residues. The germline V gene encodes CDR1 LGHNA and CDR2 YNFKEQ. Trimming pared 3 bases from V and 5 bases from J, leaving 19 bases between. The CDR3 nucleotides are TGTGCCAGCAGCCAGGCAGCGGACCTAGCGTGGGAGACCCAGTACTTC. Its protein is CASSQAADLAWETQYF.

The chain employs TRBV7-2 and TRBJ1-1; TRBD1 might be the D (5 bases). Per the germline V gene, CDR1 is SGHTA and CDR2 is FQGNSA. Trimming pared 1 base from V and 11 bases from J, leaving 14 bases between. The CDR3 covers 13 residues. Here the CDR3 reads CASSLGSGVRAFF. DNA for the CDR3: TGTGCCAGCAGCTTAGGGTCGGGGGTACGGGCTTTCTTT.

DNA for the CDR3: TGTGCCTGGAGGGTCATCAGGGGGCCGGGTGGCTACACCTTC. This encodes CAWRVIRGPGGYTF. The V call is TRBV30, the J call TRBJ1-2; 8 bases match TRBD1. Germline V lookup: CDR1 GTSNPN, CDR2 SVGIG (reference sequence). The CDR3 is made up of 14 amino acids. After removal of 3 bases from V and 7 bases from J, the junction contained 10 bases not matched to a gene.

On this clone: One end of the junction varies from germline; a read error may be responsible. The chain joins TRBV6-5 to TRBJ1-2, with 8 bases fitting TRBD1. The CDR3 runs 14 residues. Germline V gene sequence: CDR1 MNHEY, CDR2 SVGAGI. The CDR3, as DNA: TGTGCCAGCAGCCCACGGACAGGGCACTATGGCTACCCCTTC. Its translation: CASSPRTGHYGYPF.

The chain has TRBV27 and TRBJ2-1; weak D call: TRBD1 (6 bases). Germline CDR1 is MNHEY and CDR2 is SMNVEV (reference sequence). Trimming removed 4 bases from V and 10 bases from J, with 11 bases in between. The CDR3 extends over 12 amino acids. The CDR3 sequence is CASSSPGTEQFF. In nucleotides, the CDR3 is TGTGCCAGCAGTTCCCCCGGGACAGAGCAGTTCTTC.

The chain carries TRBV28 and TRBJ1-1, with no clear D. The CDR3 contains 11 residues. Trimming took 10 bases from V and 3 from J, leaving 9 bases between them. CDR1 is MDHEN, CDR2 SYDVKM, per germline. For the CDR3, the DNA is TGTGCCATCAGGCGGTACACTGAAGCTTTCTTT. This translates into CAIRRYTEAFF.

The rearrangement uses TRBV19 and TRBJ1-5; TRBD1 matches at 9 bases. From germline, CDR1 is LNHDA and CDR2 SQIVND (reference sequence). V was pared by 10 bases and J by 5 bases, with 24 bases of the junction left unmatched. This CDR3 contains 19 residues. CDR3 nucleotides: TGTGCCACCACCCTCCGGCCGGTCTCTACAGGGGGCTTATATCAGCCCCAGCATTTT. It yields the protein CATTLRPVSTGGLYQPQHF.